These T cell receptor beta chains were read from a single sample in a study of blood T cell repertoires in COVID-19. The data were produced by immunoSEQ multiplex PCR, yet TCRdb's version contains in-frame clones alone and is incomplete. The sample includes some 220,000 clones, about 93% seen only once; the top ten take more than 0.8%. The sequenced material came from peripheral blood. Receptors were obtained from a man aged 25 to 40 with COVID-19, enrolled during active disease. CDR3s include the opening cysteine and the closing phenylalanine or tryptophan. Each record gives: V gene, D gene, clone size, J gene, CDR3 protein, CDR3 DNA. A D gene is named only where the DNA matches it firmly. Some rows mark clone size as missing; the rest say once, few, many or name a class of expanded clone.

TRBV19,TRBD1,-,TRBJ2-7,CASRGTGGFYEQYF,TGTGCCAGTAGGGGGACAGGGGGCTTCTACGAGCAGTACTTC
TRBV7-2,TRBD1,-,TRBJ1-1,CASSFPKQGAGNTEAFF,TGTGCCAGCAGCTTCCCGAAACAGGGGGCAGGGAACACTGAAGCTTTCTTT
TRBV6-5,TRBD2,-,TRBJ2-5,CASRGTTKETQYF,TGTGCCAGCAGAGGGACTACCAAAGAGACCCAGTACTTC
TRBV6-5,TRBD2,-,TRBJ2-2,CASSVVAGNPGELFF,TGTGCCAGCAGCGTGGTAGCGGGGAATCCCGGGGAGCTGTTTTTT
TRBV5-1,TRBD1,-,TRBJ2-3,CASSLDRVRTDTQYF,TGCGCCAGCAGCTTAGACAGGGTAAGGACAGATACGCAGTATTTT
TRBV30,-,-,TRBJ2-7,CAWSVGAAYEQYF,TGTGCCTGGAGTGTGGGGGCGGCCTACGAGCAGTACTTC
TRBV6-5,-,-,TRBJ1-1,CASSPRGVNTEAFF,TGTGCCAGCAGTCCCCGGGGGGTGAACACTGAAGCTTTCTTT
TRBV30,TRBD1,-,TRBJ2-7,CAWSVRDRGSGEQYF,TGTGCCTGGAGTGTAAGAGACAGGGGATCGGGCGAGCAGTACTTC
TRBV25-1,-,-,TRBJ1-4,CASSEREKEKLFF,TGTGCCAGCAGTGAAAGGGAGAAGGAAAAACTGTTTTTT
TRBV28,-,once,TRBJ1-1,CASSSPGRNTEAFF,TGTGCCAGCAGTTCCCCTGGTAGGAACACTGAAGCTTTCTTT
TRBV9,-,-,TRBJ1-2,CASSVAGQGGYTF,TGTGCCAGCAGCGTAGCTGGGCAGGGTGGCTACACCTTC
TRBV6-5,TRBD1,-,TRBJ2-1,CASSRRQGSNEQFF,TGTGCCAGCAGTCGCCGACAGGGATCCAATGAGCAGTTCTTC
TRBV9,TRBD1,-,TRBJ1-2,CASSPTGSFYGYTF,TGTGCCAGCAGCCCGACAGGGAGTTTCTATGGCTACACCTTC
TRBV9,TRBD1,-,TRBJ2-7,CASSVAEGAFSYEQYF,TGTGCCAGCAGCGTAGCTGAGGGGGCCTTTTCCTACGAGCAGTACTTC